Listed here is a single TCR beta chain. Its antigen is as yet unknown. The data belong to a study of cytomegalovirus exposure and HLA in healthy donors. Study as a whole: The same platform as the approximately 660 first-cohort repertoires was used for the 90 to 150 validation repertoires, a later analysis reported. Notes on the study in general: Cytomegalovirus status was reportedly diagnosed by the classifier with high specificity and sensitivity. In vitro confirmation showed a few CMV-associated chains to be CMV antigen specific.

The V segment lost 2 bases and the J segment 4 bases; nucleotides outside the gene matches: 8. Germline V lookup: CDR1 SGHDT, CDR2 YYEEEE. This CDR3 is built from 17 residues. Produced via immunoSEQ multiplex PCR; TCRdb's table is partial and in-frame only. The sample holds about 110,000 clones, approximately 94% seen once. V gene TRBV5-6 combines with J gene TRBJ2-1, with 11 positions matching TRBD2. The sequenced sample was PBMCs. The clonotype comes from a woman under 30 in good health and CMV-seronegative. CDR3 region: CASSFWRGLADYNEQFF. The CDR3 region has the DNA TGTGCCAGCAGCTTCTGGCGGGGACTAGCGGATTACAATGAGCAGTTCTTC.